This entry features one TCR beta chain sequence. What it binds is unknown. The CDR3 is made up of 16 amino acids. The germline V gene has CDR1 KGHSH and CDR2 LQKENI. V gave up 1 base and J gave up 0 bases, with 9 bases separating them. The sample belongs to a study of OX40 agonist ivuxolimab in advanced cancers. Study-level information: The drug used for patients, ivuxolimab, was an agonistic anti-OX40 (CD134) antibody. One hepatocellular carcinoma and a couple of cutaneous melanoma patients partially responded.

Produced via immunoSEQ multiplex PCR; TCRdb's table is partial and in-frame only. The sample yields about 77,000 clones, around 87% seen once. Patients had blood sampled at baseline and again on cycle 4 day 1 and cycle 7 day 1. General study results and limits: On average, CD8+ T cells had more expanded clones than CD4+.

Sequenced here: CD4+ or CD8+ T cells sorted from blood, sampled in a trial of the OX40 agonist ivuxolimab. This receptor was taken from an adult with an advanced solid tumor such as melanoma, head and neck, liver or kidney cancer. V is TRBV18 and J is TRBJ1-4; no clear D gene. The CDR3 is CASSPQLTATNEKLFF. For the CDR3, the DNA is TGTGCCAGCTCACCACAGCTTACCGCAACTAATGAAAAACTGTTTTTT. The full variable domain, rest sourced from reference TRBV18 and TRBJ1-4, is NAGVMQNPRHLVRRRGQEARLRCSPMKGHSHVYWYRQLPEEGLKFMVYLQKENIIDESGMPKERFSAEFPKEGPSILRIQQVVRGDSAAYFCASSPQLTATNEKLFFGSGTQLSVL.